These 10 T cell receptor beta chains came from one sample sequenced in a study of T cell changes during pregnancy in multiple sclerosis. Profiled with immunoSEQ multiplex PCR; TCRdb holds only in-frame clones, not every one. The sample yields around 60,000 clones, approximately 92% seen once. The sequencing used peripheral blood, collected in the second trimester of pregnancy. The receptors derive from a female donor with multiple sclerosis, enrolled in a pregnancy study.

The rearrangement links TRBV7-3 to TRBJ2-1, with TRBD2 identical over 8 bases. Unmatched junction bases numbered 15, after V lost 4 bases and J lost 13 bases. Looked up from germline, CDR1 is SGHTA and CDR2 is FQGTGA. The CDR3 runs to 15 residues. DNA for the CDR3: TGTGCCAGCAGCTCCCAACCGGAGGGACTAGACCCCCAGTTCTTC. This translates into CASSSQPEGLDPQFF.

The CDR3 region has the DNA TGTGCCAGCAGCCCGACTCGACAGGGGGACACTGAAGCTTTCTTT. Translation: CASSPTRQGDTEAFF. This chain uses TRBV14 with TRBJ1-1; 9 nucleotides line up with TRBD1. Germline lookup yields CDR1 SGHDN and CDR2 FVKESK. The CDR3 covers 15 residues. Trimming at V came to 4 bases and at J to 3 bases, leaving 6 bases not matched to a gene.

V usage is TRBV5-1 and J usage is TRBJ1-2, with TRBD1 matching 9 bases. The V segment lost 4 bases and the J segment 3 bases; nucleotides outside the gene matches: 13. CDR1 and CDR2 from the germline V gene are SGHRS and YFSETQ. The CDR3 loop spans 17 amino acids. DNA for the CDR3: TGCGCCAGCAGCGGTCGGGACAGGGTATGGACGCACTATGGCTACACCTTC. This encodes CASSGRDRVWTHYGYTF. Drawing the rest from reference TRBV5-1 and TRBJ1-2, the complete variable domain is KAGVTQTPRYLIKTRGQQVTLSCSPISGHRSVSWYQQTPGQGLQFLFEYFSETQRNKGNFPGRFSGRQFSNSRSEMNVSTLELGDSALYLCASSGRDRVWTHYGYTFGSGTRLTVV.

The CDR3 DNA reads TGTGCCATCAGGGACCCTTCAGGGCGAGAGGGAGGGACCCAGTACTTC. Amino acid sequence: CAIRDPSGREGGTQYF. The chain uses TRBV10-3 and TRBJ2-5; a weak D match, TRBD2 (6 bases). The CDR3 totals 16 residues. Germline CDR1 and CDR2: ENHRY and SYGVKD. V shed 6 bases and J shed 7 bases, with 24 bases lying between them.

The V call is TRBV5-1, the J call TRBJ1-2; the D is unclear. CDR1 and CDR2 from the germline V gene are SGHRS and YFSETQ. Trimming stripped 4 bases from V and 3 bases from J, with 16 bases between. The CDR3 length is 15 residues. CDR3 DNA sequence: TGCGCCAGCAGCCTGGACGGGATAAGGGACTATGGCTACACCTTC. Its translation: CASSLDGIRDYGYTF.

The rearrangement links TRBV4-3 to TRBJ2-2; TRBD2 matches at 12 bases. The ends lost 3 bases at V and 0 bases at J; junction bases unmatched: 5. Germline CDR1 LGHNA, CDR2 YSLEER. The CDR3 runs to 18 residues. The CDR3 DNA is TGCGCCAGCAGCCAGTGGTGGACTAGCGGGACGAACACCGGGGAGCTGTTTTTT. It is translated as CASSQWWTSGTNTGELFF.

This chain connects TRBV27 to TRBJ2-1, with D possibly being TRBD2 (5 bases). This CDR3 has 13 residues. Germline loops: CDR1 MNHEY, CDR2 SMNVEV (reference sequence). V was pared by 2 bases and J by 7 bases, with 9 bases between. The CDR3: CASSLTSWNEQFF. CDR3 sequence (DNA): TGTGCCAGCAGTTTAACTAGTTGGAATGAGCAGTTCTTC.

The chain links TRBV19 to TRBJ1-1, with D unresolved. The CDR3 consists of 14 residues. The V and J ends lost 6 bases and 1 base respectively, with 12 bases between them. Germline V CDR1 and CDR2: LNHDA, SQIVND (reference sequence). The CDR3 here is CASRFAVQNTEAFF. DNA for the CDR3: TGTGCCAGTAGATTTGCGGTACAGAACACTGAAGCTTTCTTT. The full variable domain, in which reference TRBV19 and TRBJ1-1 provide the parts outside the CDR3, is DGGITQSPKYLFRKEGQNVTLSCEQNLNHDAMYWYRQDPGQGLRLIYYSQIVNDFQKGDIAEGYSVSREKKESFPLTVTSAQKNPTAFYLCASRFAVQNTEAFFGQGTRLTVV.

This chain uses TRBV10-3 with TRBJ1-4; TRBD1 matches at 8 bases. The germline gives CDR1 ENHRY, CDR2 SYGVKD. This CDR3 comprises 16 residues. Trimming removed 4 bases from V and 2 bases from J; junction bases left unmatched: 6. The CDR3 loop is CAISGRPGGTNEKLFF. As DNA, the CDR3 is TGTGCCATCAGTGGACGTCCAGGGGGCACTAATGAAAAACTGTTTTTT.

This clone came up a few times. This chain links TRBV19 with TRBJ2-3, with 7 bases that match TRBD2. CDR1 is LNHDA, CDR2 SQIVND, per germline (reference sequence). The CDR3 spans 16 residues. The V and J ends lost 7 bases and 2 bases, in that order; junction bases with no gene match: 12. The chain's CDR3 is CASNSQAGPSTDTQYF. The CDR3 DNA follows: TGTGCCAGTAATTCTCAAGCGGGACCCTCCACAGATACGCAGTATTTT. The complete variable domain, with remaining parts taken from reference TRBV19 and TRBJ2-3, reads DGGITQSPKYLFRKEGQNVTLSCEQNLNHDAMYWYRQDPGQGLRLIYYSQIVNDFQKGDIAEGYSVSREKKESFPLTVTSAQKNPTAFYLCASNSQAGPSTDTQYFGPGTRLTVL.